A single sample is the source of the 2 T cell receptor beta chains below, sequenced in a study of T cell clones after liver transplantation. The data were produced by immunoSEQ multiplex PCR, yet TCRdb's version contains in-frame clones alone and is incomplete. The profile shows approximately 100,000 clones, roughly 80% of them singletons. The source was CD4+ T cells from blood, collected before liver transplant. The receptors derive from a human donor who received a liver transplant.

CDR3 sequence: CASSPRGGGIQPQHF. The CDR3 nucleotides are TGTGCCAGCAGTCCACGGGGAGGCGGAATTCAGCCCCAGCATTTT. This rearrangement joins TRBV28 to TRBJ1-5; D is unclear. This CDR3 has 15 amino acids. V lost 5 bases and J 6 bases, leaving 17 bases between the germline ends. Germline V gene lookup returns CDR1 MDHEN and CDR2 SYDVKM.

This clone turned up a few times. The chain carries TRBV4-3 and TRBJ2-7, with a possible D match to TRBD2 (6 bases). The CDR3 totals 14 residues. V gave up 0 bases and J gave up 1 base, with 7 bases separating them. CDR1 is LGHNA and CDR2 is YSLEER in the germline V gene. The CDR3 nucleotides read TGCGCCAGCAGCCAAGAACTAGCTTCCTACGAGCAGTACTTC. Encoded protein: CASSQELASYEQYF.